The 5 T cell receptor delta chains listed next were all sequenced from one sample in a study of gamma-delta T cells after stem cell transplantation. TCRdb redid the clone calls on the RT-PCR reads with CATT. Here the sample spans about 1,700 delta-chain clones, 15% being singletons. Sequencing was done on a sample of gamma-delta T cells. Receptors originate from a human donor. It is not recorded whose cells these are; they may come from a transplant donor.

Turning to this clone: The TCRdb protein comes from a much larger clone and disagrees with this DNA's translation at residue 3, likely due to a read error; the protein given here is derived from the DNA. The V gene is TRDV2, the J gene TRDJ3; 8 positions match TRDD3. Germline CDR1 reads GEAIGNYY; CDR2 reads EKD. The CDR3 has 16 residues. CDR3 loop: CARDTWGTWDTRQMFF. CDR3 bases: TGTGCCCGTGACACCTGGGGGACCTGGGACACCCGACAGATGTTTTTC.

By share, this clone ranks as large. Other DNA sequences of this sample code for an identical CDR3. V gene TRDV1 combines with J gene TRDJ1; D is possibly TRDD2 or TRDD3 (5 bases each). V was clipped by 5 bases and J by 6 bases, with 25 bases between them. The CDR3 loop spans 17 amino acids. In germline, CDR1 is TSWWSYY, CDR2 QGS. The CDR3 loop reads CALGNFPRRDVYNKLIF. CDR3 in DNA: TGTGCTCTTGGGAATTTTCCTCGGAGGGATGTCTACAATAAACTCATCTTT.

This clone was detected only a few times. A much larger clone sits a single nucleotide away, making a read error possible. The same CDR3 is also encoded by other DNA sequences in this sample. The chain is built from TRDV1 and TRDJ1; 13 bases align to TRDD3. The CDR3 sequence is 22 residues long. The germline CDR1 and CDR2 sequences are TSWWSYY and QGS. The DNA for the CDR3 is TGTGCCCTTGGGGAACTCCCACCAGGCCTTTTTTATACTGGGGGATACGCCGATAAACTCATCTTT. Translating it yields CALGELPPGLFYTGGYADKLIF.

Concerning this clone itself: The protein recorded in TCRdb matches a much larger clone and deviates from this DNA's translation at residue 14, suggesting a read error; the protein here is obtained by translating the DNA. V and J are TRDV2 and TRDJ3; 7 bases match TRDD3. Germline V lookup: CDR1 GEAIGNYY, CDR2 EKD. CDR3 length: 18 amino acids. The CDR3 region has the DNA TGTGCCTGTGACAAAGTACTGGGGAGCTCCTGGGACACCCAACAGATGTTTTTC. Translating gives CACDKVLGSSWDTQQMFF.

Here the CDR3 DNA reads TGTGCTCTTGGGGAAAGTACTTCCCCACTTTTCAGCACCGATAAACTCATCTTT. As protein: CALGESTSPLFSTDKLIF. V is TRDV1 and J is TRDJ1, with D possibly TRDD2 on 5 matching bases. Germline V lookup: CDR1 TSWWSYY, CDR2 QGS. The length of the CDR3 is 18 residues. V was shortened by 2 bases and J by 1 base, with 20 bases between the two germline ends.